These 20 T cell receptor beta chains were all obtained from the same sample, sequenced in a study of blood T cell repertoires in COVID-19. Profiled with immunoSEQ multiplex PCR; TCRdb holds only in-frame clones, not every one. The sample has roughly 380,000 clones; approximately 90% are singletons. The source material was peripheral blood. Receptor source: a woman in her thirties or forties with COVID-19, enrolled during active disease.

The chain joins TRBV7-9 to TRBJ1-6; D is uncertain. Deletions cut 6 bases from V and 13 bases from J, with 19 bases between. Germline CDR1 SEHNR, CDR2 FQNEAQ (reference sequence). The CDR3 extends over 14 amino acids. CDR3 bases: TGTGCCAGCAGATCCGGTCCTTCGGGTTCGCCCCTCCACTTT. Translated, it gives CASRSGPSGSPLHF.

This clone was seen only a few times. V gene TRBV10-3 combines with J gene TRBJ1-1, with D hard to call. The germline CDR1 and CDR2 sequences are ENHRY and SYGVKD. The CDR3 totals 14 residues. Trimming took 7 bases from V and 6 from J, leaving 18 bases between them. The CDR3 DNA follows: TGTGCCATCATCCGGGAGCCTGGTACCGCTGAAGCTTTCTTT. Its protein is CAIIREPGTAEAFF.

This clone occurred many times. Other DNA variants within this sample encode the same CDR3. The gene calls are TRBV7-3 and TRBJ1-2, with TRBD1 matching 8 bases. Germline loops: CDR1 SGHTA, CDR2 FQGTGA. The CDR3 contains 13 residues. Germline trimming cut 5 bases from V and 4 bases from J; bases unmatched to any gene: 3. The CDR3 region is CASSRGQGYGYTF. The CDR3 nucleotides are TGTGCCAGCAGCCGTGGACAGGGCTATGGCTACACCTTC.

The chain has TRBV6-5 and TRBJ1-1, with D maybe TRBD1 (5 bases). Trimming pared 7 bases from V and 1 base from J, leaving 13 bases between. The CDR3 loop spans 14 amino acids. Germline lookup yields CDR1 MNHEY and CDR2 SVGAGI. Written as DNA, the CDR3 is TGTGCCAGCACGATGGGGGGTAGGAACACTGAAGCTTTCTTT. Translation gives CASTMGGRNTEAFF.

This clone was detected only once. The chain links TRBV3-1 (or the pseudogene TRBV3-2) to TRBJ1-1; D gene uncertain. Germline CDR1 and CDR2: LGHDT and YNNKEL (reference sequence). Between the trimmed V and J ends, which lost 0 bases and 1 base, there was a span of 15 bases. This CDR3 spans 17 amino acids. CDR3 sequence (DNA): TGTGCCAGCAGCCAAGAAAGGTCCGGGGTAGGGAACACTGAAGCTTTCTTT. This translates into CASSQERSGVGNTEAFF.

The chain uses TRBV27 and TRBJ1-2, with TRBD1 matching over 7 bases. The V gene's germline CDR1 is MNHEY and CDR2 SMNVEV (reference sequence). This CDR3 is built from 14 residues. J was trimmed by 8 bases and V by 1 base; bases with no gene match: 7. CDR3 sequence: CASSLFGDRRGYTF. Here the CDR3 DNA reads TGTGCCAGCAGTTTATTCGGGGACAGACGGGGCTACACCTTC.

The J gene is TRBJ1-1, the V gene TRBV21-1. TRBV21-1 is a known pseudogene. The CDR3 covers 15 residues. In DNA form, the CDR3 reads TGTGCCAGCAGCCCCAGGGGAGGGAGGAACACTGAAGCTTTCTTT. This gives the protein CASSPRGGRNTEAFF.

The chain combines TRBV6-2 or TRBV6-3 with TRBJ1-3; tentative D call: TRBD1 (5 bases). V shed 6 bases and J shed 4 bases, with 16 bases lying between them. Germline V gene sequence: CDR1 MNHEY, CDR2 SVGEGT. The CDR3 extends over 15 amino acids. CDR3 protein: CASSPSTGYGNTIYF. DNA of the CDR3: TGTGCCAGCAGCCCGAGTACAGGATACGGAAACACCATATATTTT.

The chain links TRBV6-4 to TRBJ1-1; no reliable D call. CDR1 is MRHNA, CDR2 SNTAGT, per germline. Deletions cut 8 bases from V and 4 bases from J, with 14 bases between. This CDR3 spans 13 amino acids. In DNA, the CDR3 is TGTGCCAGCGCATCCCAGTCAGGCACTGAAGCTTTCTTT. Its translation is CASASQSGTEAFF.

The chain carries TRBV4-2 and TRBJ2-5; D unclear. V was trimmed by 8 bases and J by 3 bases, leaving 7 bases between them. Per germline, CDR1 LGHNA and CDR2 YNFKEQ. The CDR3 loop spans 11 amino acids. CDR3 protein: CASSQKETQYF. The CDR3 DNA reads TGTGCCAGCTCTCAGAAAGAGACCCAGTACTTC.

The V gene is TRBV19, the J gene TRBJ2-6; 8 positions match TRBD1. Losses at the gene ends were 4 bases for V and 0 bases for J; bases not matched to a gene: 14. The CDR3 covers 20 residues. Germline CDR1 is LNHDA and CDR2 is SQIVND (reference sequence). CDR3 sequence: CASSNDRGRSSHSGANVLTF. CDR3 nucleotide sequence: TGTGCCAGTAGTAACGACAGGGGCAGATCTTCGCACTCTGGGGCCAACGTCCTGACTTTC.

This clone was observed once. This sequence joins TRBV29-1 and TRBJ2-7; D is perhaps TRBD1 (6 bases). The CDR3 spans 12 residues. The V end lost 6 bases, the J end lost 3 bases, and 12 bases lay between the germline ends. CDR1 SQVTM and CDR2 ANQGSEA come from the germline V gene. The CDR3 DNA reads as TGCAGCGTCCCGGGACACAGCTACGAGCAGTACTTC. Protein: CSVPGHSYEQYF.

The chain combines TRBV28 with TRBJ2-7, with 9 bases lining up with TRBD1. The germline V gene has CDR1 MDHEN and CDR2 SYDVKM. The V segment lost 3 bases and the J segment 3 bases; nucleotides outside the gene matches: 6. This CDR3 region has 15 residues. The DNA of the CDR3 is TGTGCCAGCAGTTTTCCTAAGGGACAGGGCTACGAGCAGTACTTC. Protein product: CASSFPKGQGYEQYF.

The genes are TRBV2 and TRBJ1-5; 7 bases match TRBD1. This CDR3 has 15 amino acids. CDR1 is SNHLY and CDR2 is FYNNEI in the germline V gene. V shed 5 bases and J 4 bases; nucleotides not matched to a gene: 8. CDR3 DNA: TGTGCCAGCAGTTTAAATAAACAGGGGAATCAGCCCCAGCATTTT. This gives the protein CASSLNKQGNQPQHF.

The chain carries TRBV7-2 and TRBJ2-1, with 7 bases matching TRBD2. The V segment lost 6 bases and the J segment 0 bases; nucleotides outside the gene matches: 5. The CDR3 is made up of 15 amino acids. Germline CDR1 reads SGHTA; CDR2 reads FQGNSA. CDR3 residues: CASSRLADSYNEQFF. DNA for the CDR3: TGTGCCAGCAGTCGGCTAGCGGACTCCTACAATGAGCAGTTCTTC.

The chain has TRBV18 and TRBJ2-1; a weak D match, TRBD2 (5 bases). The V end was cut by 4 bases, the J end by 3 bases, with 16 bases between. This CDR3 has 16 residues. Looked up from germline, CDR1 is KGHSH and CDR2 is LQKENI. CDR3 residues: CASSRALLADYNEQFF. In DNA form, the CDR3 reads TGTGCCAGCTCACGTGCCTTGCTAGCTGACTACAATGAGCAGTTCTTC.

This sequence joins TRBV6-1 and TRBJ1-2; TRBD1 agrees at 7 bases. Germline-derived CDR1 and CDR2 are MNHNS and SASEGT. The CDR3 loop spans 16 amino acids. V lost 2 bases, J lost 4 bases, and 10 bases stayed unmatched. The CDR3 DNA reads as TGTGCCAGCAGTGAAAGTACCGGGACAGCTCTCTATGGCTACACCTTC. This sequence encodes CASSESTGTALYGYTF.

The rearrangement uses TRBV27 and TRBJ1-2; 8 bases align to TRBD1. Unmatched junction bases numbered 8, after V lost 6 bases and J lost 5 bases. The CDR3 is made up of 14 amino acids. Looked up from germline, CDR1 is MNHEY and CDR2 is SMNVEV (reference sequence). CDR3: CASRPQGAGYGYTF. DNA for the CDR3: TGTGCCAGCAGGCCCCAGGGGGCAGGGTATGGCTACACCTTC.

This clone was detected once. The chain uses TRBV11-2 and TRBJ2-3, with 12 bases identical to TRBD2. This CDR3 has 18 residues. The germline gives CDR1 SGHAT, CDR2 FQNNGV. V was clipped by 0 bases and J by 4 bases; unmatched bases: 8. CDR3 loop: CASSLEKGASGRADTQYF. CDR3 sequence (DNA): TGTGCCAGCAGCTTAGAGAAGGGGGCTAGCGGGAGGGCAGATACGCAGTATTTT.

J is TRBJ1-1 and V is TRBV9; D is possibly TRBD1 (6 bases). Germline V gene lookup returns CDR1 SGDLS and CDR2 YYNGEE. V was trimmed by 4 bases and J by 3 bases, leaving 13 bases between them. This CDR3 has 14 residues. As DNA, the CDR3 is TGTGCCAGCAGCTCTCAGGACAGTTACACTGAAGCTTTCTTT. Protein sequence: CASSSQDSYTEAFF.